This passage covers 26 T cell receptor beta chains from one sample sequenced in a study of radiotherapy plus CTLA-4 blockade in lung cancer. Here immunoSEQ multiplex PCR was the method, and the copy in TCRdb shows in-frame clones only, minus some. The data contain almost 55,000 clones, more than 65% of them singletons. This sample comprised peripheral blood, obtained from a patient treated with radiotherapy plus ipilimumab. The source of these receptors is a human donor with non-small cell lung cancer who had a partial response to radiotherapy plus ipilimumab.

The genes are TRBV4-3 and TRBJ2-5; 9 bases fit TRBD1. The CDR3 length is 17 residues. Per the germline V gene, CDR1 is LGHNA and CDR2 is YSLEER. V was pared by 4 bases and J by 5 bases, with 14 bases of the junction left unmatched. CDR3 loop: CASSPGGGQGMMETQYF. The CDR3 DNA follows: TGCGCCAGCAGCCCAGGGGGGGGACAGGGTATGATGGAGACCCAGTACTTC.

This clone occurred a few times. The chain links TRBV6-4 to TRBJ2-2; perhaps TRBD1 as D (6 bases). Deletions cut 8 bases from V and 2 bases from J, with 9 bases between. The CDR3 length is 13 residues. Germline CDR1 reads MRHNA; CDR2 reads SNTAGT. Here the CDR3 reads CASRQANTGELFF. The DNA of the CDR3 is TGTGCCAGCCGACAGGCTAACACCGGGGAGCTGTTTTTT.

The sample holds a few counts of this clone. The chain recombines TRBV7-5 with TRBJ1-4; the table's D gene call, TRBD1, was not cross checked with the DNA. TRBV7-5 is reported as a pseudogene. The CDR3 runs 17 residues. The CDR3 sequence: CARRKNGGGVGNEKLFF. For the CDR3, the DNA is TGTGCCAGAAGAAAAAATGGGGGCGGTGTGGGTAATGAAAAACTGTTTTTT.

The chain couples TRBV30 to TRBJ2-2, with D maybe TRBD1 (5 bases). Trimming cost V 3 bases and J 6 bases, with 17 bases left between them. Germline CDR1 and CDR2: GTSNPN and SVGIG (reference sequence). The CDR3 contains 15 residues. The CDR3 region is CAWSGSGHSPGELFF. The CDR3, as DNA: TGTGCCTGGAGCGGGTCAGGACACTCGCCCGGGGAGCTGTTTTTT.

The chain carries TRBV5-4 and TRBJ2-6; 12 bases are shared with TRBD1. V was clipped by 4 bases and J by 4 bases; unmatched bases: 6. This CDR3 comprises 17 residues. Germline CDR1 is SGHNT and CDR2 is YYREEE (reference sequence). The CDR3, as DNA: TGTGCCAGCAGCCTCGGGGACAGGGGGCAAGGGGCCAACGTCCTGACTTTC. Translated, it gives CASSLGDRGQGANVLTF. Drawing the rest from reference TRBV5-4 and TRBJ2-6, the complete variable domain is ETGVTQSPTHLIKTRGQQVTLRCSSQSGHNTVSWYQQALGQGPQFIFQYYREEENGRGNFPPRFSGLQFPNYSSELNVNALELDDSALYLCASSLGDRGQGANVLTFGAGSRLTVL.

The chain employs TRBV5-6 and TRBJ1-1; TRBD1 might be the D (6 bases). Deletions cut 4 bases from V and 0 bases from J, with 10 bases between. Germline CDR1 SGHDT, CDR2 YYEEEE. There are 14 residues in the CDR3. CDR3: CASSMDRLNTEAFF. The CDR3 DNA reads TGTGCCAGCAGCATGGACAGACTGAACACTGAAGCTTTCTTT.

The J gene is TRBJ2-2, the V gene TRBV9; 8 bases are shared with TRBD1. The CDR3 length is 15 residues. In germline, CDR1 is SGDLS, CDR2 YYNGEE. V gave up 4 bases and J gave up 4 bases; unmatched junction bases: 6. The CDR3: CASSRQGAGTGELFF. CDR3 sequence (DNA): TGTGCCAGCAGCCGCCAGGGGGCGGGCACCGGGGAGCTGTTTTTT.

The J gene is TRBJ2-7, the V gene TRBV6-5; perhaps TRBD1 as D (5 bases). The germline V and J ends were trimmed by 7 bases and 5 bases, with 18 bases remaining between them. The length of the CDR3 is 14 residues. Germline V gene sequence: CDR1 MNHEY, CDR2 SVGAGI. CDR3: CASTLDTASDEQYF. The CDR3 DNA follows: TGTGCCAGCACCCTGGACACAGCGAGTGACGAGCAGTACTTC.

This clone occurred once. V gene TRBV10-3 combines with J gene TRBJ1-1; 7 bases map to TRBD1. The CDR3 spans 14 residues. J was trimmed by 0 bases and V by 11 bases; bases with no gene match: 9. CDR1 is ENHRY, CDR2 SYGVKD, per germline. Here the CDR3 DNA reads TGTGCCGTGACGACCGGGACAGTGAACACTGAAGCTTTCTTT. Translated: CAVTTGTVNTEAFF.

Sample share makes this clone medium-sized. The chain is built from TRBV4-2 and TRBJ1-6; D not certain. CDR3 size: 14 residues. V shed 3 bases and J shed 10 bases, with 13 bases lying between them. Germline V CDR1 and CDR2: LGHNA, YNFKEQ. The CDR3 loop reads CASSHPTNGSPLHF. Here the CDR3 DNA reads TGTGCCAGCAGCCACCCGACCAACGGGTCACCCCTCCACTTT.

The chain joins TRBV6-5 to TRBJ1-2; no clear D gene. Between the trimmed V and J ends, which lost 5 bases and 5 bases, there was a span of 18 bases. The CDR3 is 15 amino acids. Germline loops: CDR1 MNHEY, CDR2 SVGAGI. This CDR3 reads CASSHGSGDFYGYTF. CDR3 in DNA: TGTGCCAGCAGTCATGGATCCGGCGACTTTTATGGCTACACCTTC.

The chain links TRBV4-1 to TRBJ2-1; 13 bases align to TRBD2. CDR1 and CDR2 from the germline V gene are MGHRA and YSYEKL. With V trimmed by 0 bases and J by 4 bases, 6 bases remained unmatched. The CDR3 spans 18 residues. For the CDR3, the DNA is TGCGCCAGCAGCCAAGACATTTCGGGACTAGCGGGGTACAATGAGCAGTTCTTC. Translation: CASSQDISGLAGYNEQFF.

The chain is built from TRBV5-1 and TRBJ1-1, with TRBD1 matching 7 bases. V lost 1 base to trimming and J lost 0 bases; unmatched junction nucleotides: 3. The germline V gene encodes CDR1 SGHRS and CDR2 YFSETQ. This CDR3 is 15 amino acids long. CDR3 bases: TGCGCCAGCAGCTTGAGGGGGCCGGTGAACACTGAAGCTTTCTTT. This sequence encodes CASSLRGPVNTEAFF.

This clone has only a few counts. This chain joins TRBV18 and TRBJ1-2; 9 nucleotides match TRBD1. The CDR3 contains 16 residues. V gave up 3 bases and J gave up 7 bases; unmatched junction bases: 12. Germline V gives CDR1 KGHSH, CDR2 LQKENI. The CDR3: CASSPLTGGEGGGYTF. CDR3 coding DNA: TGTGCCAGCTCACCCCTGACAGGGGGGGAAGGTGGTGGCTACACCTTC. The full variable domain, its missing parts supplied by reference TRBV18 and TRBJ1-2, is NAGVMQNPRHLVRRRGQEARLRCSPMKGHSHVYWYRQLPEEGLKFMVYLQKENIIDESGMPKERFSAEFPKEGPSILRIQQVVRGDSAAYFCASSPLTGGEGGGYTFGSGTRLTVV.

This clone was found a few times. J is TRBJ2-2 and V is TRBV5-4; TRBD2 matches 7 bases. The CDR3 extends over 16 amino acids. Unmatched junction bases numbered 6, after V lost 4 bases and J lost 0 bases. Germline V gene sequence: CDR1 SGHNT, CDR2 YYREEE (reference sequence). CDR3 sequence reads: CASSPPGTTNTGELFF. CDR3 in DNA: TGTGCCAGCAGCCCGCCCGGGACTACGAACACCGGGGAGCTGTTTTTT. Full variable domain (missing parts from reference TRBV5-4 and TRBJ2-2): ETGVTQSPTHLIKTRGQQVTLRCSSQSGHNTVSWYQQALGQGPQFIFQYYREEENGRGNFPPRFSGLQFPNYSSELNVNALELDDSALYLCASSPPGTTNTGELFFGEGSRLTVL.

Only a few counts were recorded for this clone. This sequence joins TRBV10-2 and TRBJ1-2, with D perhaps TRBD1 (6 bases). This CDR3 region has 16 residues. The germline V and J ends were trimmed by 2 bases and 3 bases, with 16 bases remaining between them. Per germline, CDR1 WSHSY and CDR2 SAAADI. CDR3 sequence: CASSELHRAAHYGYTF. CDR3 nucleotide sequence: TGCGCCAGCAGTGAGCTGCACAGGGCGGCACACTATGGCTACACCTTC.

The J gene is TRBJ2-1, the V gene TRBV19; 14 positions agree with TRBD2. This CDR3 contains 16 residues. Germline assignment: CDR1 LNHDA and CDR2 SQIVND (reference sequence). Trimming took 3 bases from V and 5 from J; bases not matched to a gene: 3. DNA of the CDR3: TGTGCCAGTAGTATTGGACTAGCGGGGGGCCACAATGAGCAGTTCTTC. Protein sequence: CASSIGLAGGHNEQFF.

V usage is TRBV15 and J usage is TRBJ1-5; D might be TRBD1 (6 bases). Trimming left V 0 bases short and J 6 bases short, with 12 bases between. The CDR3 covers 15 residues. Germline lookup yields CDR1 LNHNV and CDR2 YYDKDF (reference sequence). The chain's CDR3 is CATSRETGVGQPQHF. The CDR3 DNA reads TGTGCCACCAGCAGAGAGACAGGCGTAGGTCAGCCCCAGCATTTT.

The gene calls are TRBV10-2 and TRBJ1-1, with 7 nucleotides matching TRBD1. This CDR3 region has 14 residues. The germline V gene has CDR1 WSHSY and CDR2 SAAADI. V shed 3 bases and J 5 bases; nucleotides not matched to a gene: 6. The CDR3 region has the DNA TGCGCCAGCAGTGAATCAGGGGGAGGAACTGAAGCTTTCTTT. It yields the protein CASSESGGGTEAFF.

The V and J genes are TRBV28 and TRBJ2-2, with 11 bases aligning to TRBD2. The CDR3 runs 15 residues. CDR1 is MDHEN, CDR2 SYDVKM, per germline. Trimming at V came to 4 bases and at J to 4 bases, leaving 2 bases not matched to a gene. This CDR3 reads CASSSSGGFTGELFF. CDR3 sequence (DNA): TGTGCCAGCAGTTCTAGCGGGGGGTTCACCGGGGAGCTGTTTTTT.

Only a few counts were recorded for this clone. This chain links TRBV2 with TRBJ1-6; 7 positions agree with TRBD1. Losses at the gene ends were 2 bases for V and 10 bases for J; bases not matched to a gene: 8. The germline gives CDR1 SNHLY, CDR2 FYNNEI. The CDR3 spans 15 residues. CDR3 region: CASSEYGQVDSPLHF. CDR3 DNA: TGTGCCAGCAGTGAATACGGACAGGTTGACTCACCCCTCCACTTT.

The gene calls are TRBV6-1 and TRBJ2-5, with 7 nucleotides matching TRBD2. After removal of 5 bases from V and 0 bases from J, the junction contained 6 bases not matched to a gene. The CDR3 is 15 residues long. The germline CDR1 and CDR2 sequences are MNHNS and SASEGT. CDR3 protein: CASSTSGTNQETQYF. In DNA, the CDR3 is TGTGCCAGCAGTACCTCAGGGACTAACCAAGAGACCCAGTACTTC.

The J gene is TRBJ1-4, the V gene TRBV6-1, with D uncertain. This CDR3 has 15 amino acids. V lost 8 bases and J 0 bases, leaving 13 bases between the germline ends. Germline lookup yields CDR1 MNHNS and CDR2 SASEGT. The CDR3 here is CASGRGSATNEKLFF. CDR3 DNA: TGTGCCAGCGGTCGTGGGAGTGCAACTAATGAAAAACTGTTTTTT.

This rearrangement joins TRBV5-1 to TRBJ1-1; tentative D call: TRBD1 (5 bases). With 4 bases removed from V and 5 bases from J, the gap between germline ends came to 18 bases. Germline CDR1 SGHRS, CDR2 YFSETQ. This CDR3 is built from 15 residues. As DNA, the CDR3 is TGCGCCAGCAGCCCCACGGGGGGAGAAAGTACTGAAGCTTTCTTT. The encoded protein is CASSPTGGESTEAFF.

This clone appeared a few times. Written as DNA, the CDR3 is TGTGCCTGGGGTGCTAGCGGGGGAGACGGGTCCTACGAGCAGTACTTC. The encoded protein is CAWGASGGDGSYEQYF. The gene calls are TRBV30 and TRBJ2-7; TRBD2 aligns across 10 bases. The J segment lost 1 base and the V segment lost 5 bases, leaving 11 bases of the junction unmatched. The CDR3 runs to 16 residues. Germline CDR1 reads GTSNPN; CDR2 reads SVGIG (reference sequence).

V gene TRBV28 combines with J gene TRBJ1-2; D remains ambiguous. This CDR3 contains 11 residues. The V gene lost 6 bases and the J gene lost 6 bases, with 8 bases spanning the gap. CDR1 and CDR2 (germline): MDHEN, SYDVKM. CDR3 in amino acids: CASRVQDGYTF. DNA of the CDR3: TGTGCCAGCAGAGTTCAGGATGGCTACACCTTC.